This TCR beta chain was obtained from a study of low-dose radiotherapy and immunotherapy resistance in tumors. The CDR3 spans 14 residues. Looked up from germline, CDR1 is LGHDT and CDR2 is YNNKEL (reference sequence). V dropped 1 base and J dropped 3 bases, with 9 bases sitting between them. This clonotype has at least ten counts. Both TCRalpha and TCRbeta chains were reverse transcribed with V-gene-specific primers. Amplification, which lasted around 22 PCR cycles, used a constant-region primer and V-primer adapter to amplify TCRs. By in vitro transcription, the isolated mRNA was amplified. TCRdb used MiXCR to reprocess the reads, holding one entry per CDR3 protein. The data hold about 60,000 distinct CDR3 sequences, with roughly 24% observed a single time. Time point specified: before trial treatment.

This specimen was PBMCs, taken before treatment. The receptor was isolated from a male donor with prostate cancer. The chain recombines TRBV3-1 with TRBJ2-5; D is unclear. The CDR3 sequence: CASSQGPSKETQYF. CDR3 in DNA: TGTGCCAGCAGCCAAGGCCCCTCGAAAGAGACCCAGTACTTC.